What follows are 27 T cell receptor beta chains derived from one specimen sequenced in a study of blood T cell repertoires in COVID-19. Assay used: immunoSEQ multiplex PCR; TCRdb lists only in-frame clones, some missing. The profile covers about 95,000 clones, with under 90% appearing a single time and around 5.2% taken by the ten largest. Sequenced material: peripheral blood. Receptors were obtained from a man aged 60 to 75 with COVID-19, enrolled during active disease.

This CDR3 reads CATRRWGGQETQYF. For the CDR3, the DNA is TGTGCCACCCGAAGGTGGGGGGGCCAAGAGACCCAGTACTTC. The gene calls are TRBV6-5 and TRBJ2-5, with 7 nucleotides matching TRBD2. The V segment lost 10 bases and the J segment 1 base; nucleotides outside the gene matches: 9. The CDR3 spans 14 residues. CDR1 is MNHEY, CDR2 SVGAGI, per germline.

The chain joins TRBV27 to TRBJ1-3; TRBD1 agrees at 7 bases. V lost 5 bases to trimming and J lost 4 bases; unmatched junction nucleotides: 8. Looked up from germline, CDR1 is MNHEY and CDR2 is SMNVEV (reference sequence). The CDR3 totals 15 residues. The CDR3 bases are TGTGCCAGCAGTGTACAGGGGTTGGAGGGAAACACCATATATTTT. Its protein product is CASSVQGLEGNTIYF.

The chain couples TRBV5-8 to TRBJ2-7; TRBD2 might be the D (5 bases). This CDR3 contains 14 residues. Germline V gives CDR1 SGHTS, CDR2 YDEGEE. The ends were cut back, 0 bases at V and 4 bases at J, with 11 bases in the middle. CDR3 coding DNA: TGTGCCAGCAGCTTGGGTAGGGAGCTATACGAGCAGTACTTC. This codes for CASSLGRELYEQYF.

The count of this clone is one. This sequence joins TRBV6-5 and TRBJ2-7; D possibly corresponds to TRBD2 (6 bases). From germline, CDR1 is MNHEY and CDR2 SVGAGI. Trimming shortened V by 0 bases and J by 3 bases, and 9 bases separated the two germline ends. The CDR3 is 14 residues long. The CDR3 nucleotides read TGTGCCAGCAGTTACTCGAGGCGGGACTACGAGCAGTACTTC. Protein sequence: CASSYSRRDYEQYF.

V and J are TRBV5-6 and TRBJ1-2, with 9 bases that match TRBD1. The germline V gene encodes CDR1 SGHDT and CDR2 YYEEEE. The CDR3 contains 14 residues. V trimming: 0 bases; J trimming: 4 bases; junction bases outside the gene matches: 1. This CDR3 is CASSLGTGVYGYTF. As DNA, the CDR3 is TGTGCCAGCAGCTTGGGGACAGGGGTCTATGGCTACACCTTC. Full variable domain (remainder filled in from reference TRBV5-6 and TRBJ1-2): DAGVTQSPTHLIKTRGQQVTLRCSPKSGHDTVSWYQQALGQGPQFIFQYYEEEERQRGNFPDRFSGHQFPNYSSELNVNALLLGDSALYLCASSLGTGVYGYTFGSGTRLTVV.

The rearrangement joins TRBV9 to TRBJ1-4; no definite D call. CDR3 size: 15 residues. The V gene's germline CDR1 is SGDLS and CDR2 YYNGEE. The ends were cut back, 0 bases at V and 0 bases at J, with 6 bases in the middle. CDR3 bases: TGTGCCAGCAGCGTAGGACAAGCAACTAATGAAAAACTGTTTTTT. This codes for CASSVGQATNEKLFF.

The chain couples TRBV12-3 or TRBV12-4 to TRBJ2-2; no reliable D call. V lost 3 bases and J lost 3, with 5 bases in between. The CDR3 covers 13 residues. DNA of the CDR3: TGTGCCAGCAGTTTTAGTGACACCGGGGAGCTGTTTTTT. Translated: CASSFSDTGELFF.

The rearrangement uses TRBV4-2 and TRBJ2-1, with 8 bases that match TRBD2. This CDR3 is 14 amino acids long. The junction had 7 bases not matched to a gene; V was cut back by 3 bases and J by 9 bases. Per the germline V gene, CDR1 is LGHNA and CDR2 is YNFKEQ. CDR3: CASSQGSGNSEQFF. CDR3 sequence (DNA): TGTGCCAGCAGCCAGGGTAGCGGGAATAGTGAGCAGTTCTTC.

The sample holds one count of this clone. The chain carries TRBV3-1 (or the pseudogene TRBV3-2) and TRBJ2-1; 13 bases are a match to TRBD2. CDR1 and CDR2 (germline): LGHDT, YNNKEL (reference sequence). This CDR3 spans 14 amino acids. Losses at the gene ends were 4 bases for V and 10 bases for J; bases not matched to a gene: 4. DNA for the CDR3: TGTGCCAGCAGCCCTGGACTAGCGGGAGAGGAGCAGTTCTTC. Amino acid sequence: CASSPGLAGEEQFF.

The CDR3 spells CASSLDLAGWGEQFF. The DNA of the CDR3 is TGTGCCAGCAGTTTAGATCTCGCGGGGTGGGGTGAGCAGTTCTTC. The chain is built from TRBV28 and TRBJ2-1, with TRBD2 as a possible D gene (6 bases). V was shortened by 2 bases and J by 9 bases, with 17 bases between the two germline ends. The CDR3 runs 15 residues. From germline, CDR1 is MDHEN and CDR2 SYDVKM.

This clone was seen only once. The J gene is TRBJ2-7, the V gene TRBV6-2 or TRBV6-3; TRBD2 agrees at 8 bases. The CDR3 runs 14 residues. The V and J ends lost 4 bases and 7 bases, in that order; junction bases with no gene match: 9. Germline V gene lookup returns CDR1 MNHEY and CDR2 SVGEGT. CDR3 amino acids: CASSFGTRAWEQYF. The CDR3 nucleotides read TGTGCCAGCAGTTTTGGGACTAGGGCTTGGGAGCAGTACTTC.

The V and J genes are TRBV29-1 and TRBJ1-2; tentatively, D is TRBD1 (5 bases). CDR1 and CDR2 (germline): SQVTM, ANQGSEA. The length of the CDR3 is 15 residues. V dropped 6 bases and J dropped 4 bases, with 21 bases sitting between them. DNA for the CDR3: TGCAGCGTCTCTATTAAACCGACAGACATCTATGGCTACACCTTC. The encoded protein is CSVSIKPTDIYGYTF.

As to this clone: This sample includes further DNA sequences coding for the same CDR3. V gene TRBV18 combines with J gene TRBJ2-7, with 10 bases fitting TRBD1. CDR3 length: 14 residues. The V gene's germline CDR1 is KGHSH and CDR2 LQKENI. V shed 5 bases and J 2 bases; nucleotides not matched to a gene: 3. CDR3 region: CASSSGQGTYEQYF. CDR3 sequence (DNA): TGTGCCAGCTCATCGGGACAGGGGACCTACGAGCAGTACTTC.

The chain carries TRBV6-4 and TRBJ2-2, with D hard to call. Trimming removed 2 bases from V and 6 bases from J, with 7 bases in between. Germline V CDR1 and CDR2: MRHNA, SNTAGT. The CDR3 contains 13 residues. This chain's CDR3 is CASSDELSGELFF. In DNA form, the CDR3 reads TGTGCCAGCAGTGACGAGCTTTCCGGGGAGCTGTTTTTT.

This sequence joins TRBV11-2 and TRBJ2-3; D may be TRBD2 (5 bases). The germline V gene encodes CDR1 SGHAT and CDR2 FQNNGV. CDR3 length equals 14 residues. V lost 7 bases to trimming and J lost 5 bases, with 16 bases between them. The CDR3 region has the DNA TGTGCCAGCAACGAAGCGGCTCACGTAGATACGCAGTATTTT. Encoded protein: CASNEAAHVDTQYF.

This chain uses TRBV18 with TRBJ1-1; the D gene is possibly TRBD1 (5 bases). The ends were cut back, 0 bases at V and 0 bases at J, with 8 bases in the middle. Per the germline V gene, CDR1 is KGHSH and CDR2 is LQKENI. This CDR3 has 15 amino acids. The CDR3 loop reads CASSPPGVLNTEAFF. The CDR3 nucleotides read TGTGCCAGCTCACCACCAGGGGTCTTGAACACTGAAGCTTTCTTT.

V gene TRBV19 combines with J gene TRBJ1-5; D call uncertain. V lost 4 bases and J lost 5, with 15 bases in between. The CDR3 runs to 15 residues. Germline CDR1 reads LNHDA; CDR2 reads SQIVND (reference sequence). DNA of the CDR3: TGTGCCAGTAGTACCCTCTATCCAGGTGATCAGCCCCAGCATTTT. Its protein product is CASSTLYPGDQPQHF.

The chain recombines TRBV18 with TRBJ2-1; TRBD1 aligns across 7 bases. Trimming at V came to 1 base and at J to 3 bases, leaving 6 bases not matched to a gene. In germline, CDR1 is KGHSH, CDR2 LQKENI. CDR3 size: 16 residues. CDR3 coding DNA: TGTGCCAGCTCACCACGAATAGGGGGCTTCTACAATGAGCAGTTCTTC. The encoded protein is CASSPRIGGFYNEQFF.

The V gene is TRBV30, the J gene TRBJ2-7; 11 nucleotides line up with TRBD2. Germline assignment: CDR1 GTSNPN and CDR2 SVGIG (reference sequence). The CDR3 consists of 18 residues. V dropped 2 bases and J dropped 2; count of bases not matched to a gene: 14. The CDR3 DNA reads as TGTGCCTGGAGTAAGTCGAGGAGACTAGCGGGACCGACCTACGAGCAGTACTTC. Its translation is CAWSKSRRLAGPTYEQYF.

The chain is built from TRBV18 and TRBJ1-1, with D possibly matching TRBD1 (5 bases). V lost 2 bases to trimming and J lost 2 bases, with 9 bases between them. The germline CDR1 and CDR2 sequences are KGHSH and LQKENI. The CDR3 has 14 residues. The CDR3, as DNA: TGTGCCAGCTCACCATTTACAGGAAACACTGAAGCTTTCTTT. It codes for CASSPFTGNTEAFF.

The V gene is TRBV19, the J gene TRBJ2-6; 7 bases agree with TRBD1. V lost 1 base to trimming and J lost 0 bases; unmatched junction nucleotides: 6. This CDR3 has 18 amino acids. Germline V gene data show CDR1 as LNHDA and CDR2 as SQIVND (reference sequence). In DNA form, the CDR3 reads TGTGCCAGTAGTATAGGACAGGGCAGATTCTCTGGGGCCAACGTCCTGACTTTC. Its protein is CASSIGQGRFSGANVLTF.

The chain combines TRBV4-1 with TRBJ2-1; TRBD2 aligns across 7 bases. This CDR3 has 16 residues. Trimming removed 2 bases from V and 7 bases from J; junction bases left unmatched: 11. The germline V gene encodes CDR1 MGHRA and CDR2 YSYEKL. CDR3: CASSQPMGGPSNEQFF. The CDR3 DNA is TGCGCCAGCAGCCAACCTATGGGAGGGCCGAGTAATGAGCAGTTCTTC.

The J gene is TRBJ2-1, the V gene TRBV13; TRBD1 matches 9 bases. The V and J ends lost 5 bases and 1 base, in that order; junction bases with no gene match: 18. CDR3 size: 20 residues. CDR1 PRHDT and CDR2 FYEKMQ come from the germline V gene (reference sequence). The CDR3 bases are TGTGCCAGCAGCGCCGGACAGGGGTTAACTACCGACGAATCCTACAATGAGCAGTTCTTC. This codes for CASSAGQGLTTDESYNEQFF.

The chain couples TRBV27 to TRBJ2-1; TRBD1 aligns across 7 bases. Unmatched junction bases numbered 5, after V lost 4 bases and J lost 8 bases. In germline, CDR1 is MNHEY, CDR2 SMNVEV (reference sequence). The CDR3 totals 13 residues. The CDR3 coding sequence is TGTGCCAGCAGTTCTGATACAGGGGATGAGCAGTTCTTC. It yields the protein CASSSDTGDEQFF.

A single count supports this clone. The chain has TRBV10-3 and TRBJ2-3, with 7 bases aligning to TRBD2. V shed 1 base and J 5 bases; nucleotides not matched to a gene: 6. The CDR3 covers 15 residues. Germline values: CDR1 ENHRY, CDR2 SYGVKD. CDR3 nucleotides: TGTGCCATCAGTGAGTTCGGCGGGAGATTAGATACGCAGTATTTT. Translating it yields CAISEFGGRLDTQYF.

The rearrangement uses TRBV11-3 and TRBJ2-7, with unresolved D. V was trimmed by 4 bases and J by 1 base, leaving 5 bases between them. CDR3 length: 12 amino acids. In germline, CDR1 is SGHNT, CDR2 YENEEA. The CDR3 nucleotides read TGTGCCAGCAGCTCCGGGTCCTACGAGCAGTACTTC. Protein product: CASSSGSYEQYF.

The rearrangement links TRBV6-5 to TRBJ1-4, with D tentatively TRBD1 (6 bases). The CDR3 sequence is 15 residues long. CDR1 MNHEY and CDR2 SVGAGI come from the germline V gene. V lost 10 bases and J lost 0, with 15 bases in between. CDR3 sequence reads: CATQDSFATNEKLFF. The CDR3 nucleotides are TGTGCCACCCAGGACAGTTTTGCAACTAATGAAAAACTGTTTTTT.